This paragraph reports one T cell receptor beta chain. No antigen is known for it. Here immunoSEQ multiplex PCR was the method, and the copy in TCRdb shows in-frame clones only, minus some. The sample carries roughly 2 million clones, 85% to 95% recorded once. Unmatched junction bases numbered 4, after V lost 5 bases and J lost 4 bases. Germline loops: CDR1 SGHTA, CDR2 FQGNSA. This CDR3 region has 14 residues. This sample is drawn from a study of shared clonotypes between healthy human individuals. Study context: Three plates each covered CD4 naive and memory; CD8 naive two, CD8 memory one.

Overall study findings and caveats: As a rule, naive subsets had a larger estimated richness than memory subsets. Some naive CD4 clonotypes, 4% to 6%, turned up in common across several donors.

Sequencing used naive CD4+ T cells sorted from blood. Subset meaning: CD45RA+ positively selected. The chain employs TRBV7-2 and TRBJ2-2; 7 nucleotides match TRBD1. This receptor was obtained from a man aged 18 to 29 in good health. The CDR3 loop reads CASSLQGFTGELFF. In DNA form, the CDR3 reads TGTGCCAGCAGCCTACAGGGGTTCACCGGGGAGCTGTTTTTT.